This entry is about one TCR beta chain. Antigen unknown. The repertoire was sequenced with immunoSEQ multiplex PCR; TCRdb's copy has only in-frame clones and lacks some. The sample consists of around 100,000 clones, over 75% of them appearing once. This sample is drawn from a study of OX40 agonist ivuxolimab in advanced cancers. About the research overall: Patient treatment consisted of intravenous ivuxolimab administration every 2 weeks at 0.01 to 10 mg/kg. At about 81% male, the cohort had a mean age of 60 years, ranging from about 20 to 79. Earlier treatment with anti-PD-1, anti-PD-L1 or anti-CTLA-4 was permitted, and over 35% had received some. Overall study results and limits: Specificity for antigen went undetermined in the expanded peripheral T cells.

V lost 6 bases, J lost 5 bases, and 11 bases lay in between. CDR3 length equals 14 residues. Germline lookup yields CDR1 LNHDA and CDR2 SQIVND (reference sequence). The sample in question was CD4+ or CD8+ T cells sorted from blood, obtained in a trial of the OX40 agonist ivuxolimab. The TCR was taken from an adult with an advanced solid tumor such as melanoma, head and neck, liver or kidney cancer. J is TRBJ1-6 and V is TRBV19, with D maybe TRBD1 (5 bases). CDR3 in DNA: TGTGCCAGTAGCTTGACAGCAAATAATTCACCCCTCCACTTT. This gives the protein CASSLTANNSPLHF.